A selection of T cell receptor beta chains follows, all from one sample in a study of cytomegalovirus exposure and HLA in healthy donors. Here immunoSEQ multiplex PCR was the method, and the copy in TCRdb shows in-frame clones only, minus some. The data contain just over 150,000 clones, roughly 80% of them singletons. The sample was PBMCs. These TCRs come from a woman aged 25 to 39 in good health and CMV-seronegative. CDR3s include the opening cysteine and the closing phenylalanine or tryptophan. D genes are given only for firm matches. Clone size appears in some rows only: once, few, many, or a class for an expanded clone.

CDR3 DNA	CDR3 protein	J gene	D gene	clone size	V gene
TGTGCCAGCAGCCAAGATCGGGGGGCCTACGAGCAGTACTTC	CASSQDRGAYEQYF	TRBJ2-7	TRBD2	-	TRBV4-2
TGTGCCAGCAGTGAGGTAGCGGGGGCCACCGGGGAGCTGTTTTTT	CASSEVAGATGELFF	TRBJ2-2	TRBD2	-	TRBV6-1
TGTGCCAGCAGTTACGAGGGGGCCCCCGATACGCAGTATTTT	CASSYEGAPDTQYF	TRBJ2-3	TRBD1	-	TRBV6-6
TGTGCCAGCAGCGAGGGACTAGCGAGGTTTTTGGGCAATGAGCAGTTCTTC	CASSEGLARFLGNEQFF	TRBJ2-1	TRBD2	-	TRBV27
TGTGCCATCAGTGAGTCTGGACATAGCAATCAGCCCCAGCATTTT	CAISESGHSNQPQHF	TRBJ1-5	-	few	TRBV10-3
TGTGCCAGCCGTCCTTGGCCTACCCCTGAAAAGGAGACCATATATTTT	CASRPWPTPEKETIYF	TRBJ1-3	-	once	TRBV21-1
TGTGCCAGCACCCGGACAGGGGTGGAGAGGCATGGCTACACCTTC	CASTRTGVERHGYTF	TRBJ1-2	TRBD1	few	TRBV6-5
TGCAGCGGCGACAGAAATTTGAACACTGAAGCTTTCTTT	CSGDRNLNTEAFF	TRBJ1-1	-	-	TRBV29-1
TGTGCCAGCAGCTTGTTCGGACAGTCAACGGGGGGCTACACCTTC	CASSLFGQSTGGYTF	TRBJ1-2	-	-	TRBV5-6
TGTGCCAGCAGTCGGACTAGCGGGGGGGAGACCCAGTACTTC	CASSRTSGGETQYF	TRBJ2-5	TRBD2	-	TRBV5-6
TGCGCCAGCAGCCAAGTCGGGGGGGTAGTCACAGATACGCAGTATTTT	CASSQVGGVVTDTQYF	TRBJ2-3	TRBD2	-	TRBV4-1
TGTGCCAGCAGCCCCGGACTAGCGGGGGGGCCGAAGGGGAATGAGCAGTTCTTC	CASSPGLAGGPKGNEQFF	TRBJ2-1	TRBD2	-	TRBV7-7
TGTGCCAGTAGTACCCAACAGGGAGGGTTCAATCAGCCCCAGCATTTT	CASSTQQGGFNQPQHF	TRBJ1-5	-	-	TRBV19
TGTGCCAGCAGTTTGGGACAGAACTATGGCTACACCTTC	CASSLGQNYGYTF	TRBJ1-2	TRBD1	-	TRBV28
TGTGCCAGCAGTGCGCGGACAGGAGACAATGAGCAGTTCTTC	CASSARTGDNEQFF	TRBJ2-1	TRBD1	-	TRBV6-1
TGTGCCACCAGTCTAGGGGGAGAGGTTGAAGCTTTCTTT	CATSLGGEVEAFF	TRBJ1-1	-	-	TRBV19
TGTGCCTGGAGTGTAGACAACAATGAGCAGTTCTTC	CAWSVDNNEQFF	TRBJ2-1	-	once	TRBV30
TGTGCCTGGAGTGATAGAAACACCATATATTTT	CAWSDRNTIYF	TRBJ1-3	-	-	TRBV30
TGTGCCAGCAGTGACGTGTCTCTTGTCTTCGAGCAGTACTTC	CASSDVSLVFEQYF	TRBJ2-7	-	-	TRBV2
TGCGCCAGCAGCCAAATAAGCCTAATGGAGACTGAAGCTTTCTTT	CASSQISLMETEAFF	TRBJ1-1	-	-	TRBV4-1
TGCAGCGTTTTACCCGGGACAGGGGACAACGAGCAGTACTTC	CSVLPGTGDNEQYF	TRBJ2-7	TRBD1	few	TRBV29-1
TGTGCCAGCAGCTTCTTATCTAGGGGCGAGCAGTTCTTC	CASSFLSRGEQFF	TRBJ2-1	-	-	TRBV7-8
TGTGCCAGCTCACCAAGGGGGGGGATGGCGCAACTTTCGTACAATGAGCAGTTCTTC	CASSPRGGMAQLSYNEQFF	TRBJ2-1	-	-	TRBV18
TGTGCCAGCAGGACTTCAGGGTCCCCCGGGGAGCTGTTTTTT	CASRTSGSPGELFF	TRBJ2-2	-	once	TRBV6-5
TGTGCCAGCAGGGGGGGGTCTCATGGCTACACCTTC	CASRGGSHGYTF	TRBJ1-2	-	-	TRBV6-1
TGCGCCTCGCGGGATCGCACAGATACGCAGTATTTT	CASRDRTDTQYF	TRBJ2-3	-	few	TRBV5-1
TGTGCCACCAGCAACCCTGGAGACACGGGAATCACTGAAGCTTTCTTT	CATSNPGDTGITEAFF	TRBJ1-1	-	few	TRBV15
TGTGCCAGCAGCGAAACTAGCGGGGGATTGGGAGATACGCAGTATTTT	CASSETSGGLGDTQYF	TRBJ2-3	TRBD2	-	TRBV9
TGTGCCAGCCGGGCCTTTCGGGGGACCGGGACTAGGGGAGCAGAGCAGTACTTC	CASRAFRGTGTRGAEQYF	TRBJ2-7	TRBD2	few	TRBV5-6